The T cell receptor beta chain described here comes from a study of blood T cell repertoires in COVID-19. Study-level information: Collection of acute and convalescent COVID-19 samples took place in the United States, Italy and Spain. T cells, B-cell-depleted T cells, or PBMCs supplied cDNA or gDNA.

The germline CDR1 and CDR2 sequences are LNHDA and SQIVND (reference sequence). The V gene lost 4 bases and the J gene lost 0 bases, with 12 bases spanning the gap. The CDR3 loop spans 16 amino acids. Authors' analysis steps: Cell counts per sample came from amplifying reference gene primers. This table comes from immunoSEQ multiplex PCR, and its TCRdb copy is limited to in-frame clones, with some not included. The DNA gave D and trimming, while V, J and clone size come from that table. The sample lists more than 300,000 clones, around 88% occurring once. Enrolled during active infection, Seattle patients were then followed longitudinally.

The clonotype was recovered from a woman in her twenties or thirties with COVID-19, enrolled during active disease. Sequences were obtained from peripheral blood. The chain recombines TRBV19 with TRBJ1-4; D not resolved. The DNA of the CDR3 is TGTGCCAGTAGTAAGCAATCGCGATCAACTAATGAAAAACTGTTTTTT. This translates into CASSKQSRSTNEKLFF.